Sequencing of this T cell receptor beta chain was carried out in a study of long-term antiretroviral therapy in people with HIV. The CDR3 runs to 15 residues. After removal of 6 bases from V and 2 bases from J, the junction contained 6 bases not matched to a gene. Germline CDR1 reads MNHNS; CDR2 reads SASEGT. There were roughly 0.95-11 million cryopreserved PBMC in the samples before DNA extraction. Survey-level immunoSEQ v3.0 assays were run. Clones were sequenced by immunoSEQ multiplex PCR, and TCRdb holds only the in-frame ones, with some missing. The table records about 17,000 clones, 75% to 85% of them present only once. Findings and limits, study-wide: Blood in the study was drawn between 2004 and 2017, possibly under older ART regimens, which may be less effective than current ones. CDR3 length ranges were narrower in HIV repertoires than in controls. Researchers lacked any data on ART adherence, viral resistance or therapy changes.

About this clone: Its antigen remains unknown.

The sequence came from a man between 18 and 35 years old with HIV. The source was unsorted PBMCs, collected 0.3 years after starting antiretroviral therapy. J is TRBJ1-3 and V is TRBV6-1; 8 bases map to TRBD1. CDR3 in amino acids: CASSLTGDPGNTIYF. The CDR3 bases are TGTGCCAGCAGCCTGACAGGGGATCCTGGAAACACCATATATTTT.